This record covers a single T cell receptor beta chain. CDR3 length: 14 residues. V dropped 4 bases and J dropped 2 bases, with 12 bases sitting between them. The V gene's germline CDR1 is SGDLS and CDR2 YYNGEE. The data are from a study of blood T cell repertoires in COVID-19. Study details: Sites in the United States, Italy and Spain provided acute and convalescent COVID-19 samples. T cells, B-cell-depleted T cells, or PBMCs provided the cDNA or gDNA that served as material.

How the authors handled the data: How many nucleated cells were present was estimated from reference gene primer amplification. Measured with immunoSEQ multiplex PCR; TCRdb has only the in-frame clones, and not every one. V, J and clone size were drawn from that table, and D and trimming were deduced from the DNA. The sample lists roughly 70,000 clones; more than 65% were seen once. The chain employs TRBV9 and TRBJ1-1; tentatively, D is TRBD1 (6 bases). Sequencing used peripheral blood. This TCR came from a woman aged 55-75 years with acute or convalescent COVID-19. CDR3 in amino acids: CASSSGQTNTEAFF. Written as DNA, the CDR3 is TGTGCCAGCAGCTCCGGACAGACAAACACTGAAGCTTTCTTT.